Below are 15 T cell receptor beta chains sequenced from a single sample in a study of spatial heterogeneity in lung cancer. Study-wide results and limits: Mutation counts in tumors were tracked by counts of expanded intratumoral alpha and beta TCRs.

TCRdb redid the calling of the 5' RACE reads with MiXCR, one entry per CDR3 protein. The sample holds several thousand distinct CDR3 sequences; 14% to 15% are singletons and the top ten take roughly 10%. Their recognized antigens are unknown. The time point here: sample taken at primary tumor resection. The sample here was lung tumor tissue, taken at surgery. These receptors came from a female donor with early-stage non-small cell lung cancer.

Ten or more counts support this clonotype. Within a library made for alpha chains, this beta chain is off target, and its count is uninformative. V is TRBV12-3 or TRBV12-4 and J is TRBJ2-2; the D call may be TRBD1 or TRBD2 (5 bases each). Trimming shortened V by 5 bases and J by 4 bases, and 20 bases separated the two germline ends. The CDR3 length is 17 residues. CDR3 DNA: TGTGCCAGCAGTCTATCCTCCGGGACGGGCTCCACCGGGGAGCTGTTTTTT. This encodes CASSLSSGTGSTGELFF.

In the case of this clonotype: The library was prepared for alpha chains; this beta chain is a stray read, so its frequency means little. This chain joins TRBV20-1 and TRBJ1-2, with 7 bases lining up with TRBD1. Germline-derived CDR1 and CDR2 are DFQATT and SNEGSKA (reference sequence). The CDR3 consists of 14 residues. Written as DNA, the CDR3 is TGCAGCGCCCCGACAGGGACCCTCTTTTATGGCTACACCTTC. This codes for CSAPTGTLFYGYTF.

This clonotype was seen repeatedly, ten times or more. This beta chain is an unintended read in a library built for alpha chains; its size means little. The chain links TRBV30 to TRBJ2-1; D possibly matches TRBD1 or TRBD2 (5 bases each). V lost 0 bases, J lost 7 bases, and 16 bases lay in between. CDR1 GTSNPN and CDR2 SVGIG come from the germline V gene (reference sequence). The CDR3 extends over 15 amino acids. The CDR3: CAWSVKPGPKNEQFF. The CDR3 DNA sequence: TGTGCCTGGAGTGTTAAACCGGGGCCTAAAAATGAGCAGTTCTTC.

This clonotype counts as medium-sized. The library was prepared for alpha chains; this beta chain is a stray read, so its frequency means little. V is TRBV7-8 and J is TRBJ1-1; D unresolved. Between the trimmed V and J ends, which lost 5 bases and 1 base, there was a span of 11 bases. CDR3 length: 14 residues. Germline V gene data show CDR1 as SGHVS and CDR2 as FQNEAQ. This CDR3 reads CASSKLTGNTEAFF. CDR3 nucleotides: TGTGCCAGCAGCAAGCTGACGGGGAACACTGAAGCTTTCTTT.

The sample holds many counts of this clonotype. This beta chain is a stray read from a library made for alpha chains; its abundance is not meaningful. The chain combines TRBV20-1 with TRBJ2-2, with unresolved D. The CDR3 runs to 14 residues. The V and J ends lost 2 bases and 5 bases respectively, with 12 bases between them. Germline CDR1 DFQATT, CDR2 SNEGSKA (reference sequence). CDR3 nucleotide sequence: TGCAGTGCTAGATCCCCACTCGATACCGGGGAGCTGTTTTTT. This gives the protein CSARSPLDTGELFF.

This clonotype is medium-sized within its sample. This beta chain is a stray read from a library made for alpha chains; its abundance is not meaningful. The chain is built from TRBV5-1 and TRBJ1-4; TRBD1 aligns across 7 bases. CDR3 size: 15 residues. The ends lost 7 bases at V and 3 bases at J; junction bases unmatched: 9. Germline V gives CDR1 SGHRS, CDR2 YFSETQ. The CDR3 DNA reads TGCGCCAGCCAGAATACAGGGGAGGCTAATGAAAAACTGTTTTTT. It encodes CASQNTGEANEKLFF.

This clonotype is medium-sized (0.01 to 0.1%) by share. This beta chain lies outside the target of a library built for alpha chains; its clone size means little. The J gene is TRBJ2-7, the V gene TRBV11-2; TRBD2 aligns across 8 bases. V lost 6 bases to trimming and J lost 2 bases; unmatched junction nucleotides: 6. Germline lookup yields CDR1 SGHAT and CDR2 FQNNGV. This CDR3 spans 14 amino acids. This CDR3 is CASRGRGGTYEQYF. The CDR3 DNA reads TGTGCCAGCAGAGGCCGCGGGGGGACCTACGAGCAGTACTTC.

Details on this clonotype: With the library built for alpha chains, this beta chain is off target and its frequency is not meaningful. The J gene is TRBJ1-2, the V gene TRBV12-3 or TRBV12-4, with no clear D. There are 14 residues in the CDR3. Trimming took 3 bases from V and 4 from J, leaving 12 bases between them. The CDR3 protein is CASSFRSGTYGYTF. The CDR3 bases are TGTGCCAGCAGTTTTCGGTCTGGAACCTATGGCTACACCTTC.

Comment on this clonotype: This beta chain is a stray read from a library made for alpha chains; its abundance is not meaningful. The CDR3 region has the DNA TGCGCCAGCAGCCAAGCCGGGGGTACCTACAATGAGCAGTTCTTC. Translation: CASSQAGGTYNEQFF. J is TRBJ2-1 and V is TRBV4-1; D is possibly TRBD2 (6 bases). Germline V CDR1 and CDR2: MGHRA, YSYEKL. The CDR3 totals 15 residues. The V end lost 1 base, the J end lost 2 bases, and 9 bases lay between the germline ends.

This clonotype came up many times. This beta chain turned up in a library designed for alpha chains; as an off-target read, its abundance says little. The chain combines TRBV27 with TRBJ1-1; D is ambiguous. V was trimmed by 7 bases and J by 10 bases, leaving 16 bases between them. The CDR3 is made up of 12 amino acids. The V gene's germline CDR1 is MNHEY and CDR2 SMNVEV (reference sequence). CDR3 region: CASKGAEVRAFF. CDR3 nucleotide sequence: TGTGCCAGCAAAGGAGCCGAGGTTCGAGCTTTCTTT.

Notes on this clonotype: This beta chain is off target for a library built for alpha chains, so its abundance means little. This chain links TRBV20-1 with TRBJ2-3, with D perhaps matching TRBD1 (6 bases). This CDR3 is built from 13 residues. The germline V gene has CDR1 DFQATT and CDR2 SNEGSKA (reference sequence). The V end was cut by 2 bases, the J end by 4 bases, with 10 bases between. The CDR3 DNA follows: TGCAGTGCTAGAATACAGGGACCAGATACGCAGTATTTT. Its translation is CSARIQGPDTQYF.

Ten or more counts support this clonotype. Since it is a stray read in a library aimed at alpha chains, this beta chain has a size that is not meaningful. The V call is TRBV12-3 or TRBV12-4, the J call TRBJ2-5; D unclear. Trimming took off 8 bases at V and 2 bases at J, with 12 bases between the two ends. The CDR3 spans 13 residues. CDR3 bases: TGTGCCAGCCGGCAAAGCCAGCAAGAGACCCAGTACTTC. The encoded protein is CASRQSQQETQYF.

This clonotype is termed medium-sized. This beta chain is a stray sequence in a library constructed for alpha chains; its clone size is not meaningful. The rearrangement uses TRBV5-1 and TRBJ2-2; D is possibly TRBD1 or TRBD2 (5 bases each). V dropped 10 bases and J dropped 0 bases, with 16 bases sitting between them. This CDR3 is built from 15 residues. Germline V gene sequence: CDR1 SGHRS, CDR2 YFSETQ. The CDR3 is CACRQGPPNTGELFF. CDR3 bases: TGCGCCTGCCGGCAGGGACCTCCGAACACCGGGGAGCTGTTTTTT.

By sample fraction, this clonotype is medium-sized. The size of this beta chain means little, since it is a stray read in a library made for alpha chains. CDR3 region: CASSEINRKGGTDTQYF. Written as DNA, the CDR3 is TGTGCCAGCAGTGAGATAAACAGGAAAGGCGGCACAGATACGCAGTATTTT. The J gene is TRBJ2-3, the V gene TRBV2; TRBD1 might be the D (5 bases). Trimming left V 3 bases short and J 1 base short, with 17 bases between. CDR1 is SNHLY and CDR2 is FYNNEI in the germline V gene. The CDR3 is 17 amino acids.

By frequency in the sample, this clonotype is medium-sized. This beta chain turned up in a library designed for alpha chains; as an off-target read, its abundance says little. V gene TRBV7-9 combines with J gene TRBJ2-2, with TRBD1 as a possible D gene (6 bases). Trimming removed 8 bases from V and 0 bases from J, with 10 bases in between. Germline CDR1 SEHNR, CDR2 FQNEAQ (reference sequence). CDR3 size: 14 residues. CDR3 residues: CASQRGSNTGELFF. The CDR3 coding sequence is TGTGCCAGCCAGAGGGGGTCGAACACCGGGGAGCTGTTTTTT.